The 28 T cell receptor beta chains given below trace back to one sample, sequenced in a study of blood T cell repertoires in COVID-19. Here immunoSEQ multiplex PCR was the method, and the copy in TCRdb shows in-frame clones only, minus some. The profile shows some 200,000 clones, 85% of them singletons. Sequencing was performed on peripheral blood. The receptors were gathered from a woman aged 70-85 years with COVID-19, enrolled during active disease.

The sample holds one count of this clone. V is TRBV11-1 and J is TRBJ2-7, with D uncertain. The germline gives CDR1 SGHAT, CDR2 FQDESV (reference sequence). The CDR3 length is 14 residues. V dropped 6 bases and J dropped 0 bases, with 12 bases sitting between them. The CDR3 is CASSQDKSSYEQYF. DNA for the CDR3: TGTGCCAGCAGTCAAGACAAGAGCTCCTACGAGCAGTACTTC.

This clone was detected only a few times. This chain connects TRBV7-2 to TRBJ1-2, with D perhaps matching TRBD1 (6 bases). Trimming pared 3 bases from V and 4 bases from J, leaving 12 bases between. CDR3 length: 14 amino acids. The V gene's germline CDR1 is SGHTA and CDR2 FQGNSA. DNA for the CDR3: TGTGCCAGCAGCTTTCGCCAGGGGAGCTATGGCTACACCTTC. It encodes CASSFRQGSYGYTF.

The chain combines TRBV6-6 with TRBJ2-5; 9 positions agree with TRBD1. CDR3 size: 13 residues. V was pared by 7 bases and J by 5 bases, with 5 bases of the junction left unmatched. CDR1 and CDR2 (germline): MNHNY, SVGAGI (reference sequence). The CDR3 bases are TGTGCCAGCACATGGACAGGGGAGGAGACCCAGTACTTC. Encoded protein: CASTWTGEETQYF.

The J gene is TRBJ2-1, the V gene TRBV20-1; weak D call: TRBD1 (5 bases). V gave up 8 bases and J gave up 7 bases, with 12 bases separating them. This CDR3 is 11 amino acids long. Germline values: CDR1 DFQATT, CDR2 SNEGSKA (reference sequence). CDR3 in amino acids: CSTQVFNEQFF. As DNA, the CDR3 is TGCAGTACACAGGTTTTTAATGAGCAGTTCTTC.

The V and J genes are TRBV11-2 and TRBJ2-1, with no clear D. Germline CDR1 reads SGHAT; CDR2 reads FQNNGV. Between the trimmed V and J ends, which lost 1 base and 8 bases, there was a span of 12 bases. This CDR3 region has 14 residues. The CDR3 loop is CASSLASSSDEQFF. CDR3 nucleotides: TGTGCCAGCAGCTTAGCTTCCTCCTCCGATGAGCAGTTCTTC.

This CDR3 is CASSPPGGASSYEQYF. DNA of the CDR3: TGTGCCAGCAGCCCTCCCGGGGGGGCGAGCTCCTACGAGCAGTACTTC. The chain couples TRBV11-2 to TRBJ2-7, with 8 nucleotides matching TRBD2. Trimming at V came to 5 bases and at J to 0 bases, leaving 9 bases not matched to a gene. This CDR3 has 16 amino acids. Germline V CDR1 and CDR2: SGHAT, FQNNGV.

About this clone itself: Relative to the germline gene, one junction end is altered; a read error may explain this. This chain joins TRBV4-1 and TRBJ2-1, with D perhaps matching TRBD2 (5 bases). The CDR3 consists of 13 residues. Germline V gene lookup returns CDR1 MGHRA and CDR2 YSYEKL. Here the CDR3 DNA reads TGCGCCAGCAGCCAATACGGTAGCGATGATCAGTTCTTC. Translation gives CASSQYGSDDQFF.

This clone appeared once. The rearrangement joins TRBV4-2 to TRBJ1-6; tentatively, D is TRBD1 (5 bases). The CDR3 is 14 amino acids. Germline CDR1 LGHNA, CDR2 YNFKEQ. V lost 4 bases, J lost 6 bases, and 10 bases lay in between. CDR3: CASSPIGGNSPLHF. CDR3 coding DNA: TGTGCCAGCAGCCCTATCGGGGGTAATTCACCCCTCCACTTT.

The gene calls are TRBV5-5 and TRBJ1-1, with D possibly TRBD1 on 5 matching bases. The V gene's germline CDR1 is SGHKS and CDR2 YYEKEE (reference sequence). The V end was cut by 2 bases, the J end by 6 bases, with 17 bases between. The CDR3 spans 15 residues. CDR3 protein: CASSFAVGGFAEAFF. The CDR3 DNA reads TGTGCCAGCAGCTTTGCCGTGGGGGGTTTCGCTGAAGCTTTCTTT.

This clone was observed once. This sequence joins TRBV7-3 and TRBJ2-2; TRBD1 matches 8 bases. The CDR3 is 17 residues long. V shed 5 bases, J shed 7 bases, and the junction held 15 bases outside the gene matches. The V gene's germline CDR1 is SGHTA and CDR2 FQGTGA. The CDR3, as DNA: TGTGCCAGCAGCCCGACCCTAGGGGCAGGGGGCGGCGGGGAGCTGTTTTTT. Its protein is CASSPTLGAGGGGELFF.

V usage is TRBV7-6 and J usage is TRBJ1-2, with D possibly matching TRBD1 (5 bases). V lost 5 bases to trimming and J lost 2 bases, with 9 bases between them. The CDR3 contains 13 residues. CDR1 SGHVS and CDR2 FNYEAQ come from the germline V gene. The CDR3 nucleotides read TGTGCCAGCAGCCCGACAGCGAACTATGGCTACACCTTC. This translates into CASSPTANYGYTF.

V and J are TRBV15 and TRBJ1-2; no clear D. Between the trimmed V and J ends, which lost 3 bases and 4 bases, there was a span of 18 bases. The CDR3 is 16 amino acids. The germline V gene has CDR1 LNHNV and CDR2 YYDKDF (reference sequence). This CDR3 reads CATSSDLGGSIYGYTF. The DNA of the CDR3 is TGTGCCACCAGCAGTGACCTTGGTGGGAGTATCTATGGCTACACCTTC.

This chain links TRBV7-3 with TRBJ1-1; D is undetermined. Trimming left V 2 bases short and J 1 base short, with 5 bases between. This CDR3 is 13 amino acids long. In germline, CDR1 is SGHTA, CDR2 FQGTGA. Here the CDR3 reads CASSLQSNTEAFF. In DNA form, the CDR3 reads TGTGCCAGCAGCTTACAATCGAACACTGAAGCTTTCTTT.

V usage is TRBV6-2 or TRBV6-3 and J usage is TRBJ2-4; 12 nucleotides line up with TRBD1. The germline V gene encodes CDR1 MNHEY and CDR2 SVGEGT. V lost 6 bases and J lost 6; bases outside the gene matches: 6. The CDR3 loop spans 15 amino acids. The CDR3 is CASSTGQGAVNIQYF. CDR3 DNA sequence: TGTGCCAGCAGCACGGGACAGGGGGCAGTAAACATTCAGTACTTC.

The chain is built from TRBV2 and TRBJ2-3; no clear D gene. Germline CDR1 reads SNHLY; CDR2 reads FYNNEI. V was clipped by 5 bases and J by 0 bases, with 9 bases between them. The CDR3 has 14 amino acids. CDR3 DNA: TGTGCCAGCAGTTTTACTCTTAGCACAGATACGCAGTATTTT. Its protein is CASSFTLSTDTQYF. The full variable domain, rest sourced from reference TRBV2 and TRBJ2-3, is EPEVTQTPSHQVTQMGQEVILRCVPISNHLYFYWYRQILGQKVEFLVSFYNNEISEKSEIFDDQFSVERPDGSNFTLKIRSTKLEDSAMYFCASSFTLSTDTQYFGPGTRLTVL.

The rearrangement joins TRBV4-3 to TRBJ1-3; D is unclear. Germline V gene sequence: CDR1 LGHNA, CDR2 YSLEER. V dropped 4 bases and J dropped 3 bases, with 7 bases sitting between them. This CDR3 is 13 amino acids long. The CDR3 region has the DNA TGCGCCAGCAGCCCAGGAGGTGGAAACACCATATATTTT. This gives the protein CASSPGGGNTIYF.

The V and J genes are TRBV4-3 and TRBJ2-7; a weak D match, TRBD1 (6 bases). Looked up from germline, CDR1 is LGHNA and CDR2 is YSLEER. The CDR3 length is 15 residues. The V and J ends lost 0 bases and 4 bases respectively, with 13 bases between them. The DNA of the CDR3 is TGCGCCAGCAGCCAAGATCTAACAGGGAAATACGAGCAGTACTTC. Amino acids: CASSQDLTGKYEQYF.

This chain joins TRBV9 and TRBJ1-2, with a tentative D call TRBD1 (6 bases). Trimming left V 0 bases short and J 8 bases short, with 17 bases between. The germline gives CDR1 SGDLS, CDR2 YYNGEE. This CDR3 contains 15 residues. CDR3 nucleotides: TGTGCCAGCAGCGTAGGGCGCGTGGGGGCCGGGGGCTACACCTTC. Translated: CASSVGRVGAGGYTF.

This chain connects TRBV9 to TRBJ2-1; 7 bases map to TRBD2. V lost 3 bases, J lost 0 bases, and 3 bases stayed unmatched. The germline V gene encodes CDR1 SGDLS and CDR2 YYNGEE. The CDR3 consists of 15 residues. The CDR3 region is CASSAGTTSYNEQFF. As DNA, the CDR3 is TGTGCCAGCAGCGCCGGGACTACCTCCTACAATGAGCAGTTCTTC.

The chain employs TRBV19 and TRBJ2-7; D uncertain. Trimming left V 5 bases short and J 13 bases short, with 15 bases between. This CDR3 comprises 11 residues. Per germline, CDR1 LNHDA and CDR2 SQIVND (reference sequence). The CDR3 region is CASSSLGSHYF. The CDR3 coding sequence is TGTGCCAGTAGTTCCCTTGGTAGCCATTACTTC.

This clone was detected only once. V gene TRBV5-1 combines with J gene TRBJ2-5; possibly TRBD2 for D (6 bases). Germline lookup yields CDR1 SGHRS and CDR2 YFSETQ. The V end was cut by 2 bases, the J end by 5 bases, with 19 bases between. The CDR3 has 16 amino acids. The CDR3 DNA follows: TGCGCCAGCAGCTTAAAGGGTCCCGGGGGAGGCGAGACCCAGTACTTC. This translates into CASSLKGPGGGETQYF. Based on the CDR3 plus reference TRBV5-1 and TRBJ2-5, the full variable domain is KAGVTQTPRYLIKTRGQQVTLSCSPISGHRSVSWYQQTPGQGLQFLFEYFSETQRNKGNFPGRFSGRQFSNSRSEMNVSTLELGDSALYLCASSLKGPGGGETQYFGPGTRLLVL.

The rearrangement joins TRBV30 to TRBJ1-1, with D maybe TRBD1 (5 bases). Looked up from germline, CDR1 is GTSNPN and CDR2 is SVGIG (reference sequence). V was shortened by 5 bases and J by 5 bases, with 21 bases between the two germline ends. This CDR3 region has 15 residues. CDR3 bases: TGTGCCTGGTATATTCAGGGACTCCGAGGGACTGAAGCTTTCTTT. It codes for CAWYIQGLRGTEAFF. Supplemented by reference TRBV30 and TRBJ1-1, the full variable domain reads SQTIHQWPATLVQPVGSPLSLECTVEGTSNPNLYWYRQAAGRGLQLLFYSVGIGQISSEVPQNLSASRPQDRQFILSSKKLLLSDSGFYLCAWYIQGLRGTEAFFGQGTRLTVV.

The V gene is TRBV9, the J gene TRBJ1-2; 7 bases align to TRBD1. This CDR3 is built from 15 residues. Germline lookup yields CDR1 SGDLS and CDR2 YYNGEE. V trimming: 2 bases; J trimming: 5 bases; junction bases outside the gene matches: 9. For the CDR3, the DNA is TGTGCCAGCAGCGTGGGACAGCCCTCTGGGTATGGCTACACCTTC. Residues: CASSVGQPSGYGYTF.

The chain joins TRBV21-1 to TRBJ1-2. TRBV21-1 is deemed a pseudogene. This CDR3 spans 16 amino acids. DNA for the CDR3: TGTGCCAGCAGCTCGTACCTACCCCCACGGGTTTGGGGCTACACCTTC. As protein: CASSSYLPPRVWGYTF.

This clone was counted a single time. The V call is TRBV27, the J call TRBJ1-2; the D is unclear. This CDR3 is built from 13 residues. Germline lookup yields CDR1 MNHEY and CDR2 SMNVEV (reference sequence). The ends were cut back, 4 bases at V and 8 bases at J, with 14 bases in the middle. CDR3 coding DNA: TGTGCCAGCAGTTCCCAGGAGGCTTTGGGCTACACCTTC. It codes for CASSSQEALGYTF.

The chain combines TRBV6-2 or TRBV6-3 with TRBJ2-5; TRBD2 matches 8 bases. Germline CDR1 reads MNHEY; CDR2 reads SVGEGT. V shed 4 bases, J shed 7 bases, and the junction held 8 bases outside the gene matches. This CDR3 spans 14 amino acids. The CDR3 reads CASSFQLADTTQYF. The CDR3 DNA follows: TGTGCCAGCAGTTTTCAACTAGCGGATACGACCCAGTACTTC.

CDR3 DNA sequence: TGTGCCAGCAGAGGACAGGGGGGGAGCACCGGGGAGCTGTTTTTT. Protein product: CASRGQGGSTGELFF. The chain recombines TRBV6-4 with TRBJ2-2; TRBD1 matches at 10 bases. The ends lost 6 bases at V and 4 bases at J; junction bases unmatched: 5. The CDR3 loop spans 15 amino acids. Germline V gene sequence: CDR1 MRHNA, CDR2 SNTAGT.

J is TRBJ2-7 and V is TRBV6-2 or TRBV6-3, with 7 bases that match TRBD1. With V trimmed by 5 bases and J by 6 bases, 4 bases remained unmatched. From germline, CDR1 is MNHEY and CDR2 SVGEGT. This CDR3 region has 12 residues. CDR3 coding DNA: TGTGCCAGCAGTGAGACAGGGTTCGAGCAGTACTTC. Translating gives CASSETGFEQYF.